In this sample, the clone carrying this T cell receptor (beta chain) turned up a few times. TCRdb itself ran the RT-PCR reads through MiXCR, one entry per CDR3 protein. The profile shows about 700,000 distinct CDR3 sequences, about 14% of them singletons. The CDR3 sequence is 15 residues long. The V gene lost 5 bases and the J gene lost 8 bases, with 19 bases spanning the gap. The germline V gene encodes CDR1 SGHTA and CDR2 FQGTGA. The sequence derives from a female donor in good health, serving as a healthy control. Sequencing was carried out using memory CD4+ T cells from blood. The chain couples TRBV7-3 to TRBJ2-1; D is perhaps TRBD2 (7 bases). CDR3 sequence (DNA): TGTGCCAGCAGCCCCGGGGCACTAGGGGGGGATGAGCAGTTCTTC. Translating gives CASSPGALGGDEQFF.